This TCR beta chain was captured by sequencing in a study of cytomegalovirus exposure and HLA in healthy donors. Primers for the PCR totalled 60 Vbeta and 13 Jbeta. Source study methods: Some 9.9 million shared chains were among around 78 million unique TCR beta chains counted in a later analysis. The protocol was immunoSEQ multiplex PCR, while the TCRdb copy is restricted to in-frame clones and leaves out a portion. D and trimming come from the DNA, and the V and J calls and clone size come from that table. This table has 100,000 or so clones, roughly 83% appearing once. Germline CDR1 reads SGHDN; CDR2 reads FVKESK. V was pared by 2 bases and J by 5 bases, with 15 bases between. The CDR3 has 15 amino acids.

The J gene is TRBJ2-5, the V gene TRBV14; D perhaps matches TRBD2 (7 bases). The source material was PBMCs. The sequence was obtained from a female donor in good health and CMV-seropositive. DNA for the CDR3: TGTGCCAGCAGCCAATCGACGGGGGGCCGGGAGACCCAGTACTTC. Protein product: CASSQSTGGRETQYF.